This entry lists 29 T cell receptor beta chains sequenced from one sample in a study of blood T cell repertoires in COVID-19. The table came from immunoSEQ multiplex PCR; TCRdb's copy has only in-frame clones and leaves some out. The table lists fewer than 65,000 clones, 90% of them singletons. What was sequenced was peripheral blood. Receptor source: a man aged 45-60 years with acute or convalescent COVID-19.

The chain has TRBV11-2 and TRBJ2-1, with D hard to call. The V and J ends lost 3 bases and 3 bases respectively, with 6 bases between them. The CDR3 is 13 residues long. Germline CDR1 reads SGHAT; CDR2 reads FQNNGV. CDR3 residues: CASSLYSYNEQFF. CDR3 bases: TGTGCCAGCAGCTTGTACAGCTACAATGAGCAGTTCTTC.

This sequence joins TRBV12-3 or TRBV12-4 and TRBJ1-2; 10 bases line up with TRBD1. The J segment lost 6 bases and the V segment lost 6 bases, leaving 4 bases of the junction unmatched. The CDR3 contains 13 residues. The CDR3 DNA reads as TGTGCCAGCAGGACAGGGGGCAGAGATGGCTACACCTTC. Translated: CASRTGGRDGYTF.

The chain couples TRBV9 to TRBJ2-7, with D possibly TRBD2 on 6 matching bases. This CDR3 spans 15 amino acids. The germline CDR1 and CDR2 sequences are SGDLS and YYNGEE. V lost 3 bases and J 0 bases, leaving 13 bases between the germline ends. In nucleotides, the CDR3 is TGTGCCAGCAGCGCCCAGGGAGGCCGCTCCTACGAGCAGTACTTC. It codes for CASSAQGGRSYEQYF.

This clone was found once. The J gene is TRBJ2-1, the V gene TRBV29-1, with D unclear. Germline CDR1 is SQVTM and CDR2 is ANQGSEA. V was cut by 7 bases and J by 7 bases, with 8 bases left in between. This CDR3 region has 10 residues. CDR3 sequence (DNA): TGCAGCGGAGGAGCTAATGAGCAGTTCTTC. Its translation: CSGGANEQFF.

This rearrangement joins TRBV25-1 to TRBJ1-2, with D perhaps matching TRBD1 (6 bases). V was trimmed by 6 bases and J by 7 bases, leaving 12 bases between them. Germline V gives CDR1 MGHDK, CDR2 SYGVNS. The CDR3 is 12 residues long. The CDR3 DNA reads TGTGCCAGCAGCCAGGGAGGGGGTGGCTACACCTTC. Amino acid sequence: CASSQGGGGYTF.

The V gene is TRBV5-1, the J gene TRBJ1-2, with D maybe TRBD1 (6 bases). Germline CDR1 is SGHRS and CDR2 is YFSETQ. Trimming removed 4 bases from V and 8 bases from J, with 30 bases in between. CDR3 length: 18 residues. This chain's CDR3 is CASSIQTGGNPPMQGYTF. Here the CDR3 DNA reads TGCGCCAGCAGCATCCAGACAGGTGGTAACCCCCCTATGCAGGGCTACACCTTC.

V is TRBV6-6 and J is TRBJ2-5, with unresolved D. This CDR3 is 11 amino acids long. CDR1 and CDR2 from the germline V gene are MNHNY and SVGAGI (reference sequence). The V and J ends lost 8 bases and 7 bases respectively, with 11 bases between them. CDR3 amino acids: CASRELGTQYF. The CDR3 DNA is TGTGCCAGCCGTGAGCTTGGGACCCAGTACTTC.

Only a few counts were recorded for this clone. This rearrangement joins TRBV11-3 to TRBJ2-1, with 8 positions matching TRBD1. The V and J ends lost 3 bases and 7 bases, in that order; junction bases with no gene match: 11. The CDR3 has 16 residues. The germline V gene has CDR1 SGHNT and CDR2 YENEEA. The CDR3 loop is CASSFRLGQGRNEQFF. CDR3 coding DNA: TGTGCCAGCAGCTTCCGCCTAGGACAGGGCAGGAATGAGCAGTTCTTC.

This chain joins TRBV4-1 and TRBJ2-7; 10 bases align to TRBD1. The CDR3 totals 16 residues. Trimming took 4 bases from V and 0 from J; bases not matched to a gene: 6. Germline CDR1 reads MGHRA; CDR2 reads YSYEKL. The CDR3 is CASSPSGTGDSYEQYF. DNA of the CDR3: TGCGCCAGCAGCCCATCCGGGACAGGGGACTCCTACGAGCAGTACTTC.

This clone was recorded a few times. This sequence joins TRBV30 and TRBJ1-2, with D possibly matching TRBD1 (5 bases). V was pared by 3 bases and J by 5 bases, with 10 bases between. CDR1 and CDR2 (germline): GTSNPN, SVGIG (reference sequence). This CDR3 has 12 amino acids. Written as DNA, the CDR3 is TGTGCCTGGAGCGCGGGGCTGTATGGCTACACCTTC. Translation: CAWSAGLYGYTF.

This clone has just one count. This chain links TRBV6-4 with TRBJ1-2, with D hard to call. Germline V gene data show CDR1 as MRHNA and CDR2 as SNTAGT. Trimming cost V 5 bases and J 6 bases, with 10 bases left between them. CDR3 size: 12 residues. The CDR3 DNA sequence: TGTGCCAGCAGTTCGGGAAGTGATGGCTACACCTTC. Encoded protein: CASSSGSDGYTF.

The CDR3 here is CASSPIYSYEQYF. The CDR3 DNA is TGCGCCAGCAGCCCGATCTACTCCTACGAGCAGTACTTC. The chain recombines TRBV5-1 with TRBJ2-7; D is unresolved. CDR1 is SGHRS and CDR2 is YFSETQ in the germline V gene. V dropped 4 bases and J dropped 0 bases, with 8 bases sitting between them. The CDR3 length is 13 residues.

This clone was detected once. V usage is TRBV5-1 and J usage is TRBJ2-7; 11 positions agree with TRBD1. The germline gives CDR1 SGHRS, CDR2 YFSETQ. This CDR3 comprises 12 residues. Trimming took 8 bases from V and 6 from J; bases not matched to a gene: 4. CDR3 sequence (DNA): TGCGCCAGTGGGACAGGGGGATCCGAGCAGTACTTC. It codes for CASGTGGSEQYF.

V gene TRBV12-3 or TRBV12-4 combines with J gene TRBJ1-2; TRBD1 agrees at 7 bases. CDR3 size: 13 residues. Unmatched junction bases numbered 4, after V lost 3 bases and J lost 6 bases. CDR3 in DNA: TGTGCCAGCAGTTTTAGAGGGGGCGATGGCTACACCTTC. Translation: CASSFRGGDGYTF.

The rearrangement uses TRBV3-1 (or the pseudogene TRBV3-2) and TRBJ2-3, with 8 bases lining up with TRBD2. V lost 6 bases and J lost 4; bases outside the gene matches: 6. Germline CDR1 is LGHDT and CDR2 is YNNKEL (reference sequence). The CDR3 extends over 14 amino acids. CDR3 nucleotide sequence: TGTGCCAGCAGTTTAGCGGGAAGGGCAGATACGCAGTATTTT. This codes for CASSLAGRADTQYF.

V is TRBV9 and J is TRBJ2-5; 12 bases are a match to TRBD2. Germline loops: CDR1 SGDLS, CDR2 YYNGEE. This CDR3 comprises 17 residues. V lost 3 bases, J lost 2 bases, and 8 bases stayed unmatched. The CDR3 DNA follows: TGTGCCAGCAGCGACGGACTAGCGGGACTCCGACAAGAGACCCAGTACTTC. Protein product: CASSDGLAGLRQETQYF.

CDR3 nucleotides: TGCGCCAGCAGCTTGGCAGGACAGGGGGCTATTGAAAAACTGTTTTTT. Translating gives CASSLAGQGAIEKLFF. The chain uses TRBV5-1 and TRBJ1-4; 11 positions agree with TRBD1. J was trimmed by 7 bases and V by 0 bases; bases with no gene match: 5. Germline CDR1 is SGHRS and CDR2 is YFSETQ. The CDR3 covers 16 residues.

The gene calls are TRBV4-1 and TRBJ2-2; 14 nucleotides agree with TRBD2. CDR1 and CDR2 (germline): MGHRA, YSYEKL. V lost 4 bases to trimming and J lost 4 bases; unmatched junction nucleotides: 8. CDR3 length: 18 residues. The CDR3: CASSPRGLAGDLTGELFF. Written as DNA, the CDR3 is TGCGCCAGCAGCCCTCGGGGACTAGCGGGAGATCTCACCGGGGAGCTGTTTTTT.

The CDR3 DNA sequence: TGTGCCAGCAGGCGGACTAGCGGGACGAACACCGGGGAGCTGTTTTTT. Encoded protein: CASRRTSGTNTGELFF. J is TRBJ2-2 and V is TRBV2, with 12 bases fitting TRBD2. There are 16 residues in the CDR3. Trimming cost V 6 bases and J 0 bases; bases outside gene matches: 2. Germline loops: CDR1 SNHLY, CDR2 FYNNEI.

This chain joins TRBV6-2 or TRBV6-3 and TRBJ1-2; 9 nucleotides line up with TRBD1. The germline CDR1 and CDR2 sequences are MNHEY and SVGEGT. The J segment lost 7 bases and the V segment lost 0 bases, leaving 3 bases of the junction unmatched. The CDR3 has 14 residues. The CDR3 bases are TGTGCCAGCAGTTACTCACAGGGGGCTGGTGGCTACACCTTC. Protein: CASSYSQGAGGYTF.

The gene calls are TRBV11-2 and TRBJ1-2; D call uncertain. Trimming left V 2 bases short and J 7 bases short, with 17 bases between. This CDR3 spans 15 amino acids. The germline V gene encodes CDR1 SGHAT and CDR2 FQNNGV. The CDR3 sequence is CASSLRPAETAGYTF. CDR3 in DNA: TGTGCCAGCAGCTTAAGACCCGCCGAAACAGCTGGCTACACCTTC.

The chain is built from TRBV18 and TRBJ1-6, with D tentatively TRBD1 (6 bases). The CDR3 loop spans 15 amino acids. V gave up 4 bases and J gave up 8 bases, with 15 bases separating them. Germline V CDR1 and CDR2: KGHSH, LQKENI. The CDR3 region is CASSLRTDRDSPLHF. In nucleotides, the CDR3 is TGTGCCAGCTCACTCCGGACAGACCGGGATTCACCCCTCCACTTT.

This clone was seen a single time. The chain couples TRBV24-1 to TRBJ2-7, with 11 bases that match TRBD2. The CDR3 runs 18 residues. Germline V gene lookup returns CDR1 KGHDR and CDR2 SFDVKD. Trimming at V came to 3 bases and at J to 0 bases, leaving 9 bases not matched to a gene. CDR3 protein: CATSDTGLAENFSYEQYF. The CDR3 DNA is TGTGCCACCAGTGATACGGGACTAGCGGAGAACTTCTCCTACGAGCAGTACTTC.

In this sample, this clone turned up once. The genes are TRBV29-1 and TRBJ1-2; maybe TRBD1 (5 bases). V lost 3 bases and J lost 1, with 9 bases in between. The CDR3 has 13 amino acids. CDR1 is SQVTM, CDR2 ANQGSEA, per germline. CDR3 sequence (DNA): TGCAGCGTTGAGTCCGGACATAACTATGGCTACACCTTC. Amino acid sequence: CSVESGHNYGYTF. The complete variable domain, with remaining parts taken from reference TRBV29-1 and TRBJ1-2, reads SAVISQKPSRDICQRGTSLTIQCQVDSQVTMMFWYRQQPGQSLTLIATANQGSEATYESGFVIDKFPISRPNLTFSTLTVSNMSPEDSSIYLCSVESGHNYGYTFGSGTRLTVV.

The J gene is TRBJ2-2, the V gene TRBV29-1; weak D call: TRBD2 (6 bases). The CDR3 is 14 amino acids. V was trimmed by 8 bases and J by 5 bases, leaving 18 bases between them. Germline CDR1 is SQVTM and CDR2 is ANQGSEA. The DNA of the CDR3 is TGCAGCTTTAGGAGGGTAGTAGGAACCGGGGAGCTGTTTTTT. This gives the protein CSFRRVVGTGELFF.

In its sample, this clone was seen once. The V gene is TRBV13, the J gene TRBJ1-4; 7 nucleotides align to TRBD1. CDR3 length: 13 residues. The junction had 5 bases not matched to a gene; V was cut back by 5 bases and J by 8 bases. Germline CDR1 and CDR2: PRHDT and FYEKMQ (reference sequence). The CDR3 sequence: CASSRQGYEKLFF. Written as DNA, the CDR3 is TGTGCCAGCAGCCGACAGGGCTACGAAAAACTGTTTTTT.

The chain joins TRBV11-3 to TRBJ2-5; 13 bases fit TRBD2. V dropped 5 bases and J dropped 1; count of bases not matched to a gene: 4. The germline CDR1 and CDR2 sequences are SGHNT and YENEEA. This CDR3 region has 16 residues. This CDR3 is CASSLWTSGGQETQYF. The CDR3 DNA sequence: TGTGCCAGCAGCCTATGGACTAGCGGGGGCCAAGAGACCCAGTACTTC.

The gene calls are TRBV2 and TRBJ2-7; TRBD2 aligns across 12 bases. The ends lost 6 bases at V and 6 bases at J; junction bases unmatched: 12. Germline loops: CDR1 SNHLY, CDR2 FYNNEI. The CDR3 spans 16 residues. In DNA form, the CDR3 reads TGTGCCAGCAGCACGGAAAGACTAGCGGGAGCGTCCGAGCAGTACTTC. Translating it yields CASSTERLAGASEQYF.

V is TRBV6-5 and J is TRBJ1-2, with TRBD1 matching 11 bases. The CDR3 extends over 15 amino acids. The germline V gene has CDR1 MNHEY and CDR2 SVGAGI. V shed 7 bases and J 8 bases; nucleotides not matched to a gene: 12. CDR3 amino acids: CASTPEGQGVKGYTF. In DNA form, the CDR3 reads TGTGCCAGCACCCCAGAGGGACAGGGGGTTAAAGGCTACACCTTC.